This T cell receptor (beta chain) was observed in a study of beta chain features in type 1 diabetes. Study-wide context: Sorted cells examined across all samples numbered approximately 100 million. Study-wide points: Shortening that was moderate but significant affected the TCRB CDR3s of Type 1 diabetes patients in all four CD4+ subsets.

Every bit of the isolated RNA underwent reverse transcription, so sequencing read expressed TCRB transcripts. Generated by immunoSEQ multiplex PCR, the TCRdb table keeps only in-frame clones and is missing some. The sample records 600,000 to 700,000 clones, 13% being singletons. A word on this clone: What it binds is not known.

CDR3 length: 11 residues. CDR1 and CDR2 from the germline V gene are DFQATT and SNEGSKA (reference sequence). V gave up 3 bases and J gave up 8 bases, with 10 bases separating them. The clonotype originates from a man between 18 and 35 years old with type 1 diabetes. The sample consisted of naive CD4+ T cells from blood. The V and J genes are TRBV20-1 and TRBJ1-1; D unresolved. The CDR3 nucleotides are TGCAGTGCTAGTTTGCAGGAAGAAGCTTTCTTT. It codes for CSASLQEEAFF.